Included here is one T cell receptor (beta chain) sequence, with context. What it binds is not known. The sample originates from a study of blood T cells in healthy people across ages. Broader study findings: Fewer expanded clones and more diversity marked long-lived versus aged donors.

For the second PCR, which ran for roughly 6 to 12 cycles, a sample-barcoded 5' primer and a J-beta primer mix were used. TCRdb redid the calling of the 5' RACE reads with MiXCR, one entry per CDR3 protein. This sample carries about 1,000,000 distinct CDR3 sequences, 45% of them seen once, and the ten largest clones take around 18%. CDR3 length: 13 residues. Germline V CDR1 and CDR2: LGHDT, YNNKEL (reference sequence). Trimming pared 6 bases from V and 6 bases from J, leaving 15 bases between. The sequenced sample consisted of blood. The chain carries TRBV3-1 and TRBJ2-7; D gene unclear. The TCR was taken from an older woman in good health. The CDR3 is CASSPRRVSEQYF. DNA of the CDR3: TGTGCCAGCAGTCCCAGACGGGTCTCCGAGCAGTACTTC.